This T cell receptor (beta chain) came from a study of blood T cell repertoires in COVID-19. Study summary: COVID-19 samples collected from the United States, Italy and Spain covered acute and convalescent phases. PBMCs, B-cell-depleted T cells, or T cells were the source of the cDNA or gDNA that made up the material.

Authors' analysis steps: Amplification from reference gene primers served as the basis for estimated nucleated cell counts. The method was immunoSEQ multiplex PCR; TCRdb's version includes in-frame clones alone and lacks a portion of them. V and J calls and clone size are those listed in that table; D and trimming were worked out from the DNA. Of 300,000 or so clones in the sample, approximately 90% are singletons; the top ten hold 3% to 4.5%. The trim removed 3 bases at V and 1 base at J, leaving 2 bases unmatched. Per germline, CDR1 KGHSH and CDR2 LQKENI. CDR3 length: 15 residues. The sequencing sample was made of peripheral blood. The TCR sequence derives from a woman in her 40s with acute or convalescent COVID-19. The genes are TRBV18 and TRBJ1-3, with 8 nucleotides matching TRBD1. CDR3 loop: CASSPRTGSGNTIYF. DNA of the CDR3: TGTGCCAGCTCACCCCGGACAGGGTCTGGAAACACCATATATTTT.